This TCR beta chain was identified in a study of metastatic and nonmetastatic thyroid tumors. Study details: Repertoire comparison spanned blood and tumor or nodule tissue of malignant and benign thyroid patients.

This CDR3 comprises 16 residues. Trimming removed 4 bases at V and 8 bases at J, with 20 bases between. The germline gives CDR1 MGHRA, CDR2 YSYEKL. Every patient underwent thyroid surgery untreated. General study results and limits: When malignant thyroid tumors were compared with benign nodules, TCR beta diversity was reportedly significantly higher in the malignant tumors. This held in both blood and tumor samples.

This clone was observed at least ten times. The antigen is undetermined. Original processing notes: A classifier for distant metastasis in papillary thyroid cancer was constructed using CDR3 differences observed across clinicopathological groups. TCRdb ran MiXCR on the PCR reads. In this record, the V and J calls reflect TCRdb's handling and not the investigators' own analysis. The table records 7,000 to 9,500 clones, 20% to 25% of them present only once. This receptor was identified in a female donor with papillary thyroid cancer or a benign thyroid nodule (not recorded which). Some clones in this sample may be carry-over from other donors' samples. The specimen sequenced was adjacent normal tissue. The rearrangement links TRBV4-1 to TRBJ1-4; D is undetermined. The CDR3 spells CASSPSVYPAREKLFF. The CDR3 DNA reads as TGCGCCAGCAGCCCCTCCGTTTACCCAGCGAGAGAAAAACTGTTTTTT.